This T cell receptor beta chain was sequenced during a study of blood T cells in healthy people across ages. Whole-study results and caveats: It was held that the diversity estimates obtained from one million T cells were underestimates. Greater diversity and more naive CD4+ cells were seen in long-lived donors than in aged donors.

In its sample, this clonotype was seen a few times. Antigen unknown. A second PCR, run for roughly 7 to 11 cycles, used a sample-barcoded 5' primer plus a J-beta primer mix. MiXCR, run by TCRdb on the 5' RACE reads, gives a single entry per CDR3 protein. Found here are approximately 880,000 distinct CDR3 sequences, 40% to 60% of them singletons; the top ten hold under 15%. The V gene lost 3 bases and the J gene lost 5 bases, with 11 bases spanning the gap. CDR1 and CDR2 (germline): DFQATT, SNEGSKA (reference sequence). CDR3 size: 12 residues. J is TRBJ2-7 and V is TRBV20-1, with D possibly called TRBD1 or TRBD2 (5 bases each). Specimen: blood. This TCR derives from a man younger than 45 in good health. CDR3: CSARPGRNEQYF. The CDR3 DNA reads TGCAGTGCTAGGCCGGGACGCAACGAGCAGTACTTC.